This record looks at one TCR beta chain sequence and its context. The antigen is not known. These data originate in a study of cytomegalovirus exposure and HLA in healthy donors. Whole-study findings and limits: Certain sequence variants were highly shared and formed a cluster, and this cluster was likely a sequencing artifact.

The study ran its PCR with 60 Vbeta and 13 Jbeta primers. Libraries were prepared by immunoSEQ multiplex PCR; TCRdb keeps only in-frame clonotypes and omits some of them. The sample yields some 93,000 clones, about 66% seen once. V lost 3 bases, J lost 2 bases, and 7 bases lay in between. The CDR3 extends over 14 amino acids. In germline, CDR1 is SGHTA, CDR2 FQGNSA. The V gene is TRBV7-2, the J gene TRBJ1-4; a weak D match, TRBD1 (5 bases). This receptor was identified in a boy aged 10-17 years in good health and CMV-seropositive. The sequencing input was PBMCs. This chain's CDR3 is CASSFRVTNEKLFF. The CDR3 DNA is TGTGCCAGCAGCTTCAGGGTGACTAATGAAAAACTGTTTTTT.